This TCR beta chain was sequenced in a study of T cell responses to AZD1222 COVID-19 vaccine. About the study: Investigators merged groups given second doses at roughly 4 or roughly 12 weeks. Points from the study as a whole: Per reports, nearly half of all spike-specific TCRs target regions that are unmutated in variants. Spike-specific TCR depth and breadth grew after two AZD1222 doses. Vaccine-related CD4 TCRs covered spike, predominating at 160-218 and 743-854.

The data were produced by immunoSEQ multiplex PCR, yet TCRdb's version contains in-frame clones alone and is incomplete. Seen here are 120,000 or so clones, around 87% observed once, and the top ten hold 1.5%. Remarks on this clone: What it binds is not known.

Germline assignment: CDR1 SGDLS and CDR2 YYNGEE. Between the trimmed V and J ends, which lost 2 bases and 1 base, there was a span of 9 bases. CDR3 length equals 14 residues. The material was peripheral blood, obtained on day 0 of AZD1222 vaccination. The receptor comes from an adult in good health. The rearrangement uses TRBV9 and TRBJ1-1; D not resolved. The CDR3 sequence is CASSVQTANTEAFF. The CDR3 bases are TGTGCCAGCAGCGTCCAGACGGCGAACACTGAAGCTTTCTTT.